The 9 T cell receptor beta chains reported below all come from one sample, sequenced in a study of T cell responses to AZD1222 COVID-19 vaccine. Sequenced by immunoSEQ multiplex PCR; TCRdb stores in-frame clones only, minus some. The table has 66,000 or so clones, less than 85% seen once; the top ten hold around 25%. The input for sequencing was peripheral blood, taken on day 0 of MenACWY control vaccination. The receptors were gathered from an adult in good health.

The genes are TRBV28 and TRBJ1-1, with TRBD1 as a possible D gene (5 bases). Deletions cut 5 bases from V and 1 base from J, with 17 bases between. In germline, CDR1 is MDHEN, CDR2 SYDVKM. This CDR3 comprises 16 residues. The CDR3 reads CASSDAKRDRNTEAFF. The DNA of the CDR3 is TGTGCCAGCAGTGATGCAAAACGGGACCGGAACACTGAAGCTTTCTTT. Filled out from reference TRBV28 and TRBJ1-1, the complete variable domain reads DVKVTQSSRYLVKRTGEKVFLECVQDMDHENMFWYRQDPGLGLRLIYFSYDVKMKEKGDIPEGYSVSREKKERFSLILESASTNQTSMYLCASSDAKRDRNTEAFFGQGTRLTVV.

In this sample, this clone turned up a few times. The rearrangement links TRBV3-1 (or the pseudogene TRBV3-2) to TRBJ1-6; D gene uncertain. There are 16 residues in the CDR3. Germline loops: CDR1 LGHDT, CDR2 YNNKEL (reference sequence). Trimming stripped 2 bases from V and 7 bases from J, with 15 bases between. CDR3 region: CASSQTGTGYNSPLHF. DNA of the CDR3: TGTGCCAGCAGCCAAACTGGCACGGGGTACAATTCACCCCTCCACTTT.

V usage is TRBV30 and J usage is TRBJ1-2; 7 positions agree with TRBD1. The ends lost 2 bases at V and 8 bases at J; junction bases unmatched: 11. The CDR3 is 14 residues long. Looked up from germline, CDR1 is GTSNPN and CDR2 is SVGIG (reference sequence). The CDR3 region has the DNA TGTGCCTGGAGTACCCCCCCGACAGGGTACGGCTACACCTTC. Translated: CAWSTPPTGYGYTF.

The chain links TRBV6-5 to TRBJ1-2; possible D gene TRBD1, 5 bases. CDR1 is MNHEY, CDR2 SVGAGI, per germline. The ends were cut back, 0 bases at V and 4 bases at J, with 12 bases in the middle. The CDR3 contains 15 residues. The CDR3: CASSYSMYGGYGYTF. CDR3 nucleotide sequence: TGTGCCAGCAGTTACTCGATGTATGGGGGCTATGGCTACACCTTC.

The chain has TRBV12-3 or TRBV12-4 and TRBJ1-5; D gene uncertain. The CDR3 sequence is 13 residues long. The V end lost 8 bases, the J end lost 4 bases, and 12 bases lay between the germline ends. The CDR3 loop is CASGLGVNQPQHF. The CDR3, as DNA: TGTGCCAGCGGCTTGGGAGTTAATCAGCCCCAGCATTTT.

This clone was counted a few times. This chain connects TRBV20-1 to TRBJ2-7; TRBD1 might be the D (6 bases). Germline V lookup: CDR1 DFQATT, CDR2 SNEGSKA (reference sequence). The V end lost 0 bases, the J end lost 9 bases, and 9 bases lay between the germline ends. CDR3 length equals 11 residues. The CDR3 reads CSARDGRGQYF. CDR3 sequence (DNA): TGCAGTGCTAGAGATGGCAGGGGGCAGTACTTC.

This clone was observed a handful of times. In DNA form, the CDR3 reads TGTGCCAGCAGCCTGGACAGACGGAACACTGAAGCTTTCTTT. Amino acid sequence: CASSLDRRNTEAFF. The chain links TRBV27 to TRBJ1-1, with TRBD1 as a possible D gene (6 bases). The V end was cut by 6 bases, the J end by 1 base, with 12 bases between. The CDR3 consists of 14 residues. In germline, CDR1 is MNHEY, CDR2 SMNVEV (reference sequence).

The chain recombines TRBV27 with TRBJ2-6; 9 bases line up with TRBD1. The V segment lost 3 bases and the J segment 3 bases; nucleotides outside the gene matches: 3. The CDR3 is 16 residues long. Germline values: CDR1 MNHEY, CDR2 SMNVEV (reference sequence). This CDR3 is CASSLTGGHGANVLTF. CDR3 nucleotide sequence: TGTGCCAGCAGTTTGACAGGGGGTCATGGGGCCAACGTCCTGACTTTC.

CDR3 nucleotides: TGTGCCAGCAGTTTGAAACCACAAGGGGGTTCCAATTCACCCCTCCACTTT. Protein sequence: CASSLKPQGGSNSPLHF. This chain links TRBV27 with TRBJ1-6; TRBD1 is a possible D gene (6 bases). CDR3 length: 17 residues. V was trimmed by 3 bases and J by 7 bases, leaving 19 bases between them. Germline V gives CDR1 MNHEY, CDR2 SMNVEV (reference sequence).